Listed below are T cell receptor beta chains from one sample, sequenced in a study of cytomegalovirus exposure and HLA in healthy donors. Sequenced by immunoSEQ multiplex PCR; TCRdb stores in-frame clones only, minus some. The table records around 140,000 clones, about 77% of them present only once. Specimen: PBMCs. Receptors were obtained from a woman in her 40s in good health and CMV-seronegative. The CDR3 runs from the conserved cysteine through the conserved F or W. The D gene is left open where the match is weak. Size values are once, few and many counts, or a class for expanded clones, and some rows have none.

NA	NA	TRBV27	TRBJ1-5	TGTGCCAGCAGTTTTAAAAGCAATCAGCCCCAGCATTTT	CASSFKSNQPQHF
NA	NA	TRBV7-9	TRBJ1-2	TGTGCCAGCAGCCAGCAGGACTCAGGCTACACCTTC	CASSQQDSGYTF
NA	TRBD2	TRBV5-1	TRBJ2-3	TGCGCCAGCAGCGAATCTAGCGGGGGGGCCGAGCAGTATTTT	CASSESSGGAEQYF
NA	TRBD1	TRBV19	TRBJ1-4	TGTGCCAGTAGCCCGGGACAGGGGCATGAAAAACTGTTTTTT	CASSPGQGHEKLFF
few	TRBD1	TRBV29-1	TRBJ1-5	TGCAGCGTTGAAGACAGGGGGGATCAGCCCCAGCATTTT	CSVEDRGDQPQHF
NA	TRBD2	TRBV6-6	TRBJ2-3	TGTGCCAGCAGTTACTCTAGCGGGGGGCGTTGGGATACGCAGTATTTT	CASSYSSGGRWDTQYF
once	NA	TRBV10-2	TRBJ1-6	TGCGCCAGCAGGGAAGGTCCGCGGGACGATTCACCCCTCCACTTT	CASREGPRDDSPLHF
NA	NA	TRBV7-8	TRBJ1-2	TGTGCCAGCAGCTTAGGCACAGGTGAATATGGCTACACCTTC	CASSLGTGEYGYTF
NA	NA	TRBV6-1	TRBJ1-1	TGTGCCAGCAGTGAGCCCTACAGGAGCGAAGCTTTCTTT	CASSEPYRSEAFF
NA	NA	TRBV19	TRBJ2-5	TGTGCCAGTAGTATGTCCAGGGGAGAAGAGACCCAGTACTTC	CASSMSRGEETQYF
NA	TRBD1	TRBV7-9	TRBJ1-2	TGTGCCAGCAGCTTAGGGACAGGGGGGAGATATGGCTACACCTTC	CASSLGTGGRYGYTF
NA	TRBD2	TRBV7-9	TRBJ2-2	TGTTCCAGCAGCACTAGCGGGGGGGCTCGGAACACCGGGGAGCTGTTTTTT	CSSSTSGGARNTGELFF
few	NA	TRBV27	TRBJ1-5	TGTGCCAGCAGTCACGGACAGTCCAGGAATCAGCCCCAGCATTTT	CASSHGQSRNQPQHF
few	NA	TRBV7-2	TRBJ1-2	TGTGCCAGCAGCGCCCTTACCCAATCGGGATATGGCTACACCTTC	CASSALTQSGYGYTF
NA	TRBD2	TRBV29-1	TRBJ2-5	TGCAGCGTTGATGGTGGGGGGACTAGCAAGGGGGAGACCCAGTACTTC	CSVDGGGTSKGETQYF
NA	NA	TRBV19	TRBJ1-5	TGTGCCAGTAGTAATAACAGGGACAATCAGCCCCAGCATTTT	CASSNNRDNQPQHF
few	NA	TRBV4-1	TRBJ2-7	TGCGCCAGCAGCCAAGTGTTAGGGAGCCCAGCCTACGAGCAGTACTTC	CASSQVLGSPAYEQYF
NA	TRBD2	TRBV15	TRBJ2-1	TGTGCCACCAGCAGAGATTTGAGCGGGGGGGCAATTAATGAGCAGTTCTTC	CATSRDLSGGAINEQFF
NA	TRBD1	TRBV11-2	TRBJ1-1	TGTGCCAGCAGCTCCCGGACAGGTTCTGAAGCTTTCTTT	CASSSRTGSEAFF
NA	NA	TRBV1	TRBJ1-4	TGCACCAGCAGCCAGGGACAGGGGATGGAGGAAAAACTGTTTTTT	CTSSQGQGMEEKLFF
NA	NA	TRBV29-1	TRBJ1-4	TGCAGCGTCCTCTCCCCCGCAGGTGGGGAAAAACTGTTTTTT	CSVLSPAGGEKLFF
few	TRBD1	TRBV5-1	TRBJ1-2	TGCGCCAGCAGCCTCGGGGACAGGGGGCATTTTGGCTACACCTTC	CASSLGDRGHFGYTF
once	NA	TRBV9	TRBJ2-7	TGTGCCAGCAGCGCCGGGGGATTCTACGAGCAGTACTTC	CASSAGGFYEQYF
NA	TRBD1	TRBV28	TRBJ1-1	TGTGCCAGCAGTCTAAACTTTGGACAGGAAACCTACACTGAAGCTTTCTTT	CASSLNFGQETYTEAFF
NA	TRBD2	TRBV4-3	TRBJ2-3	TGCGCCAGCAGCCAAGCGACTAGCGGGGGGGCCTTTGATACGCAGTATTTT	CASSQATSGGAFDTQYF
NA	NA	TRBV7-9	TRBJ2-7	TGTGCCAGCAGCTTAGTGACAGGAGGTCCCTACGAGCAGTACTTC	CASSLVTGGPYEQYF
NA	NA	TRBV28	TRBJ2-5	TGTGCCAGCAGTTTTACGGGACTCCCGTCGGAGGAGACCCAGTACTTC	CASSFTGLPSEETQYF
NA	TRBD1	TRBV27	TRBJ2-7	TGTGCCAGCAGTTCAGGGGACAGGGGGCTGTACGAGCAGTACTTC	CASSSGDRGLYEQYF
few	TRBD1	TRBV19	TRBJ2-3	TGTGCCAGTAGCGGGACAGGGGGACAAAAAGATACGCAGTATTTT	CASSGTGGQKDTQYF
NA	TRBD1	TRBV7-9	TRBJ2-1	TGTGCCAGCAGACCTTCCCTGACAGGGACGTCGAGCCCGTTCTTC	CASRPSLTGTSSPFF
NA	NA	TRBV10-1	TRBJ2-5	TGCGCCACCAGGGGGGGGCCGGGTAATCGAGAGACCCAGTACTTC	CATRGGPGNRETQYF
NA	TRBD2	TRBV5-4	TRBJ2-3	TGTGCCAGCATCCCTAGCGGGGGGTTTAGCACAGATACGCAGTATTTT	CASIPSGGFSTDTQYF
NA	NA	TRBV28	TRBJ1-5	TGTGCCAGCACTGTTTTCCGTCAGCCCCAGCATTTT	CASTVFRQPQHF
NA	TRBD1	TRBV19	TRBJ1-4	TGTGCCAGTACGGGACAGGGCCATGAAAAACTGTTTTTT	CASTGQGHEKLFF
NA	NA	TRBV2	TRBJ1-2	TGTGCCAGCAGCAGGACACCAGGCTACACCTTC	CASSRTPGYTF
few	TRBD2	TRBV18	TRBJ2-7	TGTGCCAGCTCACGGGGACTAGCGGGGGACTACGAGCAGTACTTC	CASSRGLAGDYEQYF
NA	TRBD1	TRBV5-4	TRBJ1-6	TGTGCCAGCAGCTTGGCCGGGACAGGGAGCTCACCCCTCCACTTT	CASSLAGTGSSPLHF
NA	NA	TRBV9	TRBJ1-1	TGTGCCAGCAGCAAACAGGCTTACGCTGAAGCTTTCTTT	CASSKQAYAEAFF
NA	TRBD1	TRBV7-9	TRBJ2-7	TGTGCCAGCAGCTTTTATACGGACAGGGTCCACGAGCAGTACTTC	CASSFYTDRVHEQYF
NA	TRBD1	TRBV7-2	TRBJ1-6	TGTGCCAGCACCCTGGACGGTAACAGGGGAAGGTACTATAATTCACCCCTCCACTTT	CASTLDGNRGRYYNSPLHF
NA	TRBD1	TRBV11-2	TRBJ1-5	TGTGCCAGCAGCTTAGGCAGGGGGAATCAGCCCCAGCATTTT	CASSLGRGNQPQHF
NA	NA	TRBV9	TRBJ1-6	TGTGCCAGCAGCGCCCGTGGGCCGGCTAATTCACCCCTCCACTTT	CASSARGPANSPLHF
NA	NA	TRBV5-1	TRBJ1-3	TGCGCCAGCACCCTCGGGGGTCTTGGAAACACCATATATTTT	CASTLGGLGNTIYF
NA	TRBD1	TRBV4-2	TRBJ1-1	TGTGCCAGCAGCGAGGGACAGGGGGCGTCGAAGTTT	CASSEGQGASKF
NA	TRBD2	TRBV6-5	TRBJ2-7	TGTGCCAGCAGATCAATAGCGGGGGGGCCTTACGAGCAGTACTTC	CASRSIAGGPYEQYF
NA	NA	TRBV27	TRBJ1-6	TGTGCCAGCAGTTTACTAGGGGGCTATAATTCACCCCTCCACTTT	CASSLLGGYNSPLHF
NA	NA	TRBV15	TRBJ1-2	TGTGCCGGAAGGGGTAAAGGCTACACCTTC	CAGRGKGYTF
few	TRBD1	TRBV5-5	TRBJ1-3	TGTGCCAGCAGTCGGGGGGGACAGCTCTCTGGAAACACCATATATTTT	CASSRGGQLSGNTIYF
few	NA	TRBV4-3	TRBJ1-2	TGCGCCAGCAGCCAAGGGGCGGGGGCCGGGTGGAACTATGGCTACACCTTC	CASSQGAGAGWNYGYTF
NA	NA	TRBV7-2	TRBJ1-3	TGTGCCAGCAGCTTAGATACAAGCTCTGGAAACACCATATATTTT	CASSLDTSSGNTIYF
NA	NA	TRBV6-5	TRBJ1-4	TGTGCCAGCAGTTACTCGAGCGGACGAGCACTGTTTTTT	CASSYSSGRALFF
few	NA	TRBV6-6	TRBJ1-5	TGTGCCAGCAGATTTGGGCAGCAGAGTCAGCCCCAGCATTTT	CASRFGQQSQPQHF
NA	TRBD2	TRBV30	TRBJ2-1	TGTGCCTGGAGTAGGACTAGCGGGGACATCAATGAGCAGTTCTTC	CAWSRTSGDINEQFF
NA	TRBD2	TRBV7-2	TRBJ2-5	TGTGCCAGCAGCTTTAGCGGGGGGGCGGGAGAGACCCAGTACTTC	CASSFSGGAGETQYF
NA	NA	TRBV5-4	TRBJ1-3	TGTGCCAGCAGCTCGGCAGGGACACTTTACTCTGGAAACACCATATATTTT	CASSSAGTLYSGNTIYF
NA	NA	TRBV4-1	TRBJ1-2	TGCGCCAGCAGCCAAGTCGGGTTAGGCTACACCTTC	CASSQVGLGYTF
once	NA	TRBV6-5	TRBJ2-7	TGTGCCAGCAAACAGTTGTACGAGCAGTACTTC	CASKQLYEQYF
NA	TRBD2	TRBV6-1	TRBJ2-1	TGTGCCAGCAGTGACAGCTTTCGGGGGGACAATGAGCAGTTCTTC	CASSDSFRGDNEQFF